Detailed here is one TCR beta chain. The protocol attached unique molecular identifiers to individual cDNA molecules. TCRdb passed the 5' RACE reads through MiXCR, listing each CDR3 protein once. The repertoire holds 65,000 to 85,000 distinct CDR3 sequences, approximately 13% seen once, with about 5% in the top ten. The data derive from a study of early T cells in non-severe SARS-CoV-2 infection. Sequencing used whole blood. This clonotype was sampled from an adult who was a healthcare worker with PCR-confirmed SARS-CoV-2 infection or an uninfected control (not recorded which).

This chain's CDR3 is CASSPDGRLYGYTF. The DNA for the CDR3 is TGTGCCAGCAGTCCCGATGGGAGACTCTATGGCTACACCTTC. The chain carries TRBV2 and TRBJ1-2; D call uncertain. Trimming pared 5 bases from V and 4 bases from J, leaving 14 bases between. The CDR3 contains 14 residues. The germline CDR1 and CDR2 sequences are SNHLY and FYNNEI.